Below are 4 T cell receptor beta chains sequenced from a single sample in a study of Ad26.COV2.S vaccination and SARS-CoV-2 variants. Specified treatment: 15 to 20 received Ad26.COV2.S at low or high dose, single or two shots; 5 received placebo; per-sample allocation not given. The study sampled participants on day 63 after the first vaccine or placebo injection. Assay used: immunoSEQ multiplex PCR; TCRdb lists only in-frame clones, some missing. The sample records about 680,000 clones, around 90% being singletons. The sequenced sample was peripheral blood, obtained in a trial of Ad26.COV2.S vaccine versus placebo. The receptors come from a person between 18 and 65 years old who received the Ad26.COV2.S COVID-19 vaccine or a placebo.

DNA for the CDR3: TGTGCCAGCAGCCCCGGGACGGTTGAAAAACTGTTTTTT. This sequence encodes CASSPGTVEKLFF. V usage is TRBV5-4 and J usage is TRBJ1-4; possibly TRBD1 for D (5 bases). The germline V gene encodes CDR1 SGHNT and CDR2 YYREEE (reference sequence). The CDR3 is 13 residues long. The ends were cut back, 4 bases at V and 7 bases at J, with 11 bases in the middle.

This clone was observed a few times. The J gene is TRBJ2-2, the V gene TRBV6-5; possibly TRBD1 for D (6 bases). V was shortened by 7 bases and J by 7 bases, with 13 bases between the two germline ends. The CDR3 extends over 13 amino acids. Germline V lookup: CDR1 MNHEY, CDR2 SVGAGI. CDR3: CASNPGAIGELFF. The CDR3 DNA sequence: TGTGCCAGCAATCCAGGGGCTATCGGGGAGCTGTTTTTT.

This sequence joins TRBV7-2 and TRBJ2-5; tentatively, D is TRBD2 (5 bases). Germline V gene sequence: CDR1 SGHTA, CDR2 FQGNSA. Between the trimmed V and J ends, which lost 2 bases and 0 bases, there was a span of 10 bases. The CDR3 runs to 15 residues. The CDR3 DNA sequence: TGTGCCAGCAGCTTAATGAGGGCGCACCAAGAGACCCAGTACTTC. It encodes CASSLMRAHQETQYF.

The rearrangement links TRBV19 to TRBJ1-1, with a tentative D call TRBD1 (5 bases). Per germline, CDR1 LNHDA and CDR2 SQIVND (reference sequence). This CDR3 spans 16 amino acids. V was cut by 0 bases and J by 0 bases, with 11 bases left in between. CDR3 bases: TGTGCCAGTAGTATAGACCCCGGGACGGTGAACACTGAAGCTTTCTTT. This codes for CASSIDPGTVNTEAFF.